This passage covers 20 T cell receptor beta chains from one sample sequenced in a study of T-cell reconstitution after alpha-beta-depleted transplantation in children. Preparation of the TCRbeta library was carried out with unique molecular identifiers. TCRdb reprocessed the PCR reads with MiXCR, giving one entry per CDR3 protein. This sample has about 540,000 distinct CDR3 sequences, with about 18% found just once. The starting material was PBMCs from the stem cell graft donor, obtained from the stem cell graft. The receptor source for this set is a human donor who donated a stem cell graft to a child with acute lymphoblastic leukemia.

This rearrangement joins TRBV20-1 to TRBJ2-1; D not resolved. CDR3 size: 14 residues. The germline CDR1 and CDR2 sequences are DFQATT and SNEGSKA (reference sequence). Trimming pared 0 bases from V and 2 bases from J, leaving 8 bases between. CDR3 in amino acids: CSAREGIPYNEQFF. In nucleotides, the CDR3 is TGCAGTGCTAGAGAGGGGATTCCCTACAATGAGCAGTTCTTC.

This clonotype was counted between two and nine times. This chain connects TRBV20-1 to TRBJ1-5; 9 bases map to TRBD1. V lost 3 bases and J lost 7; bases outside the gene matches: 10. The CDR3 loop spans 15 amino acids. In germline, CDR1 is DFQATT, CDR2 SNEGSKA (reference sequence). The CDR3 is CSASYGTGLGQPQHF. DNA for the CDR3: TGCAGTGCTAGCTACGGGACAGGGCTCGGACAGCCCCAGCATTTT.

J is TRBJ2-3 and V is TRBV5-1; D is uncertain. From germline, CDR1 is SGHRS and CDR2 YFSETQ. The length of the CDR3 is 15 residues. V lost 1 base and J lost 0, with 9 bases in between. The CDR3 sequence: CASSLKLLSTDTQYF. CDR3 nucleotides: TGCGCCAGCAGCTTGAAACTTCTTAGCACAGATACGCAGTATTTT. Full variable domain (outside the CDR3, taken from reference TRBV5-1 and TRBJ2-3): KAGVTQTPRYLIKTRGQQVTLSCSPISGHRSVSWYQQTPGQGLQFLFEYFSETQRNKGNFPGRFSGRQFSNSRSEMNVSTLELGDSALYLCASSLKLLSTDTQYFGPGTRLTVL.

This sequence joins TRBV4-1 and TRBJ1-1, with D uncertain. Trimming shortened V by 0 bases and J by 7 bases, and 15 bases separated the two germline ends. This CDR3 contains 15 residues. Germline assignment: CDR1 MGHRA and CDR2 YSYEKL. Written as DNA, the CDR3 is TGCGCCAGCAGCCAAGATCAGCGACACGAGATTGAAGCTTTCTTT. This sequence encodes CASSQDQRHEIEAFF.

This sequence joins TRBV6-2 or TRBV6-3 and TRBJ2-1; 11 positions match TRBD2. With 6 bases clipped from V and 9 bases from J, the junction kept 10 bases outside the gene matches. This CDR3 region has 15 residues. Germline assignment: CDR1 MNHEY and CDR2 SVGEGT. This CDR3 is CASSPILAGASEQFF. CDR3 nucleotides: TGTGCCAGCAGCCCGATACTAGCGGGAGCGAGTGAGCAGTTCTTC.

This clonotype was seen only a few times. The chain employs TRBV14 and TRBJ2-7; 7 bases align to TRBD1. The CDR3 spans 15 residues. Looked up from germline, CDR1 is SGHDN and CDR2 is FVKESK. Germline trimming cut 4 bases from V and 0 bases from J; bases unmatched to any gene: 6. CDR3 DNA sequence: TGTGCCAGCAGCCCTCGCCGGGACAGCTCCTACGAGCAGTACTTC. Amino acids: CASSPRRDSSYEQYF.

On this clonotype: A read error may account for a junction end that differs from germline. This chain links TRBV5-1 with TRBJ2-3; D unclear. The V gene's germline CDR1 is SGHRS and CDR2 YFSETQ. The CDR3 length is 13 residues. For the CDR3, the DNA is TGCGCCAGCCAGTACAGTCAGTGGGATACGCACTATTTT. It is translated as CASQYSQWDTHYF.

This chain joins TRBV20-1 and TRBJ1-2; TRBD1 might be the D (5 bases). The V end was cut by 0 bases, the J end by 3 bases, with 20 bases between. The CDR3 has 17 residues. Germline values: CDR1 DFQATT, CDR2 SNEGSKA (reference sequence). The CDR3: CSARDTGSGTAYYGYTF. CDR3 nucleotides: TGCAGTGCTAGAGATACCGGATCCGGGACGGCTTACTATGGCTACACCTTC.

This chain links TRBV2 with TRBJ2-2; a possible D gene is TRBD1 (6 bases). The V and J ends lost 7 bases and 3 bases respectively, with 15 bases between them. The CDR3 contains 15 residues. The germline gives CDR1 SNHLY, CDR2 FYNNEI. The CDR3 reads CASTRQATDTGELFF. CDR3 DNA: TGTGCCAGCACCAGACAGGCGACCGACACCGGGGAGCTGTTTTTT.

J is TRBJ2-7 and V is TRBV6-1, with 7 positions matching TRBD1. Trimming took 5 bases from V and 2 from J; bases not matched to a gene: 6. Germline V lookup: CDR1 MNHNS, CDR2 SASEGT. This CDR3 comprises 14 residues. CDR3 in DNA: TGTGCCAGCAGTCCAGTTGGACAGGCCTACGAGCAGTACTTC. It specifies CASSPVGQAYEQYF.

This clonotype was seen many times. This rearrangement joins TRBV5-1 to TRBJ2-3; possibly TRBD1 for D (6 bases). Per germline, CDR1 SGHRS and CDR2 YFSETQ. V was shortened by 4 bases and J by 2 bases, with 11 bases between the two germline ends. The CDR3 has 14 residues. CDR3 bases: TGCGCCAGCAGCGCGGACAGTAACACAGATACGCAGTATTTT. Its protein is CASSADSNTDTQYF. Full variable domain (remainder filled in from reference TRBV5-1 and TRBJ2-3): KAGVTQTPRYLIKTRGQQVTLSCSPISGHRSVSWYQQTPGQGLQFLFEYFSETQRNKGNFPGRFSGRQFSNSRSEMNVSTLELGDSALYLCASSADSNTDTQYFGPGTRLTVL.

This clonotype was detected only a few times. V and J are TRBV12-3 or TRBV12-4 and TRBJ2-5; TRBD1 might be the D (5 bases). The CDR3 sequence is 15 residues long. The germline V and J ends were trimmed by 1 base and 2 bases, with 11 bases remaining between them. The CDR3 sequence: CASSLGGLRQETQYF. Here the CDR3 DNA reads TGTGCCAGCAGTTTAGGGGGCCTGAGACAAGAGACCCAGTACTTC.

The chain employs TRBV7-7 and TRBJ2-5; D not certain. The CDR3 totals 14 residues. Germline assignment: CDR1 SSHAT and CDR2 FNYEAQ (reference sequence). V lost 7 bases and J lost 4, with 16 bases in between. The CDR3 is CASTPISESETQYF. The CDR3 nucleotides read TGTGCCAGCACCCCCATAAGTGAGTCAGAGACCCAGTACTTC.

The table lists this clonotype with a few counts. The V gene is TRBV16, the J gene TRBJ1-1, with D hard to call. The CDR3 runs to 15 residues. From germline, CDR1 is KGHSY and CDR2 FQNENV. V was shortened by 3 bases and J by 2 bases, with 13 bases between the two germline ends. CDR3 bases: TGTGCCAGCAGCCATAGGAACACCTTAAACACTGAAGCTTTCTTT. It translates to CASSHRNTLNTEAFF.

The rearrangement links TRBV29-1 to TRBJ2-4; a possible D gene is TRBD2 (6 bases). Germline CDR1 reads SQVTM; CDR2 reads ANQGSEA. V lost 2 bases, J lost 7 bases, and 9 bases lay in between. The CDR3 length is 12 residues. The CDR3, as DNA: TGCAGCGTTGAACCCGGGGGTAACATTCAGTACTTC. Translated: CSVEPGGNIQYF.

The CDR3 sequence: CASTAGPNSPLHF. The CDR3 DNA reads as TGTGCCAGCACGGCAGGGCCAAATTCACCCCTCCACTTT. The V and J genes are TRBV7-3 and TRBJ1-6; TRBD1 might be the D (5 bases). Germline CDR1 and CDR2: SGHTA and FQGTGA. The V end lost 7 bases, the J end lost 7 bases, and 11 bases lay between the germline ends. The CDR3 length is 13 residues. Filled out from reference TRBV7-3 and TRBJ1-6, the complete variable domain reads GAGVSQTPSNKVTEKGKYVELRCDPISGHTALYWYRQSLGQGPEFLIYFQGTGAADDSGLPNDRFFAVRPEGSVSTLKIQRTERGDSAVYLCASTAGPNSPLHFGNGTRLTVT.

J is TRBJ2-1 and V is TRBV12-3 or TRBV12-4; possibly TRBD2 for D (6 bases). The CDR3 is 12 amino acids. Trimming removed 1 base at V and 9 bases at J, with 7 bases between. The CDR3 bases are TGTGCCAGCAGTTTAGACGGGGGTGAGCAGTTCTTC. Translation: CASSLDGGEQFF.

The chain has TRBV20-1 and TRBJ1-5; D gene uncertain. Trimming cost V 5 bases and J 4 bases, with 9 bases left between them. Germline loops: CDR1 DFQATT, CDR2 SNEGSKA (reference sequence). The CDR3 totals 12 residues. The CDR3 DNA is TGCAGTGCTGGGAGAGGGAATCAGCCCCAGCATTTT. Translated, it gives CSAGRGNQPQHF.

The rearrangement links TRBV3-1 to TRBJ1-2, with D possibly matching TRBD1 (5 bases). V lost 3 bases, J lost 0 bases, and 11 bases lay in between. CDR1 LGHDT and CDR2 YNNKEL come from the germline V gene (reference sequence). The CDR3 is 15 amino acids. The CDR3 sequence: CASSHRGPANYGYTF. Written as DNA, the CDR3 is TGTGCCAGCAGCCACCGGGGCCCTGCTAACTATGGCTACACCTTC.

The chain couples TRBV10-3 to TRBJ2-1, with 8 nucleotides matching TRBD2. J lost 7 bases, V lost 4 bases, and 6 bases had no gene match. Looked up from germline, CDR1 is ENHRY and CDR2 is SYGVKD. The CDR3 length is 14 residues. As DNA, the CDR3 is TGTGCCATCAGTGGGCTAGCGGGTAGGAATGAGCAGTTCTTC. Encoded protein: CAISGLAGRNEQFF.